A selection of T cell receptor beta chains follows, all from one sample in a study of T cells expressing NK-cell markers. TCRdb re-called the 5' RACE reads and catalogs CDR3 proteins one per entry, DNA excluded. The sample has some 280,000 distinct CDR3 sequences. Sequencing used blood T cells: a sorted CD56 or NKG2C T cell subset, CD4+ or CD8+ T cells, or bulk PBMC T cells (not recorded which). These receptors were obtained from a young man in good health. Each CDR3 is given with its conserved first and last residue.

j_gene,v_gene,CDR3aa
TRBJ2-1,TRBV12-3/TRBV12-4,CASGAGGPGQFF
TRBJ2-1,TRBV18,CASSPRQGASGVTSSYNEQFF
TRBJ2-1,TRBV7-9,CASSSLRGHSYNEQFF
TRBJ1-3,TRBV12-3/TRBV12-4,CASRGTGLGPIYF
TRBJ1-2,TRBV12-3/TRBV12-4,CASRGTGTLNYGYTF
TRBJ1-6,TRBV12-3/TRBV12-4,CASKVQGVGYNSPLHF
TRBJ2-2,TRBV5-4,CASSLNRGRVGELFF
TRBJ2-7,TRBV15,CATSRDGTATYEQYF
TRBJ1-2,TRBV12-3/TRBV12-4,CASSLSTVRGYGYTF
TRBJ2-1,TRBV20-1,CSAPTSGRYNEQFF
TRBJ1-2,TRBV3-1,CASSQEGSYGYTF
TRBJ2-3,TRBV5-1,CASTAEGGITDTQYF
TRBJ2-7,TRBV4-3,CASSQEGRESSYEQYF
TRBJ2-3,TRBV12-3/TRBV12-4,CASSGQTPQYF
TRBJ2-3,TRBV7-6,CASSFGSAGTDTQYF
TRBJ1-1,TRBV25-1,CASSAGMNTEAFF
TRBJ2-7,TRBV6-5,CASQRTPYEQYF
TRBJ1-2,TRBV20-1,CSARSQGADYGYTF
TRBJ2-3,TRBV7-8,CASSLVSTQYF
TRBJ2-1,TRBV12-3/TRBV12-4,CASSPVLRDNEQFF
TRBJ1-5,TRBV20-1,CSAGNVGTNHPQHF
TRBJ2-5,TRBV7-3,CASSVGRGETQYF
TRBJ2-5,TRBV5-4,CASSLKKGQETQYF
TRBJ2-2,TRBV5-1,CASSFGTLAGGTNTGELFF
TRBJ2-1,TRBV12-3/TRBV12-4,CASSLRLAGVWNEQFF
TRBJ1-1,TRBV5-6,CASSLRGMNTEAFF
TRBJ2-1,TRBV6-1,CASSESWGAYNEQFF
TRBJ1-1,TRBV10-3,CAIKERQGLEAFF
TRBJ2-5,TRBV20-1,CSARPGVGTETQYF
TRBJ1-4,TRBV15,CATSRPGQWDEKLFF
TRBJ1-2,TRBV5-1,CASSPGADFLNFNYGYTF
TRBJ2-2,TRBV12-3/TRBV12-4,CASSFRGALTGELFF
TRBJ2-3,TRBV29-1,CSTDRTGRTDTQYF
TRBJ1-3,TRBV5-1,CASKLTGLGNTIYF
TRBJ1-2,TRBV6-5,CASSYVGTGVEGYTF
TRBJ2-2,TRBV7-8,CASSGRLAPELFF
TRBJ2-5,TRBV6-1,CASSPGMAIETQYF
TRBJ1-3,TRBV12-3/TRBV12-4,CASRPPGEGTGNTIYF
TRBJ2-5,TRBV20-1,CSASEGALKTQYF
TRBJ2-1,TRBV5-1,CASSLTLAGESYNEQFF
TRBJ2-1,TRBV11-2,CASSSPGKAYLDEQFF
TRBJ2-7,TRBV7-9,CASSLATGYEQYF